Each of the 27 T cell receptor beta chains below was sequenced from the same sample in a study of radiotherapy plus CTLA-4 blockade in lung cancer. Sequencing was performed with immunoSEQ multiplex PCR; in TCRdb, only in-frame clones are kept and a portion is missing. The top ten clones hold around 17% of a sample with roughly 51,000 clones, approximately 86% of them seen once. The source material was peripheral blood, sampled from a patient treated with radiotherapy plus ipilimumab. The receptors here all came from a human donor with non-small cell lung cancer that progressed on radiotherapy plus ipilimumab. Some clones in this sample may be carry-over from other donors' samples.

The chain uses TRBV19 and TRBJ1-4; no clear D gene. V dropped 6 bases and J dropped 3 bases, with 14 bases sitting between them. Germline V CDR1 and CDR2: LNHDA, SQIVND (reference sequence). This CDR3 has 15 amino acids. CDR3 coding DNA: TGTGCCAGTAGAGAGGGTGGTTTTGCTAATGAAAAACTGTTTTTT. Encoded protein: CASREGGFANEKLFF.

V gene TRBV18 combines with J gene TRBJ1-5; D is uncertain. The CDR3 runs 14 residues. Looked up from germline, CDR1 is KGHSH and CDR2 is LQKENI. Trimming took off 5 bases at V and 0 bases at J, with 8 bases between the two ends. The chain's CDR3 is CASSAGDSNQPQHF. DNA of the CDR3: TGTGCCAGCTCAGCCGGGGATAGCAATCAGCCCCAGCATTTT.

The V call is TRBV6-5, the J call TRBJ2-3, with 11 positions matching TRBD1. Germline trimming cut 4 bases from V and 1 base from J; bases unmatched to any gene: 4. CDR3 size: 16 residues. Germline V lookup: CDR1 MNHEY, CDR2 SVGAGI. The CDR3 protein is CASSSPGQGGTDTQYF. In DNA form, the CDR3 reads TGTGCCAGCAGTTCCCCGGGACAGGGGGGCACAGATACGCAGTATTTT.

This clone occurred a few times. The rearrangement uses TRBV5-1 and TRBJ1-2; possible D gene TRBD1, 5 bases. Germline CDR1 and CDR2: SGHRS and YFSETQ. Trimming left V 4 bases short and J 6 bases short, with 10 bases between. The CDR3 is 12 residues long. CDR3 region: CASSVVGDGYTF. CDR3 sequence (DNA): TGCGCCAGCAGCGTAGTAGGGGATGGCTACACCTTC.

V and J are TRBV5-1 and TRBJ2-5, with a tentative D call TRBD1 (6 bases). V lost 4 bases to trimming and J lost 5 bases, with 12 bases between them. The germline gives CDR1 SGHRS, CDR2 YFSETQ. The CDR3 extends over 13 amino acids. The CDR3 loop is CASSPGVAETQYF. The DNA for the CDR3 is TGCGCCAGCAGCCCAGGGGTCGCGGAGACCCAGTACTTC. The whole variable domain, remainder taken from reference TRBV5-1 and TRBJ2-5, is KAGVTQTPRYLIKTRGQQVTLSCSPISGHRSVSWYQQTPGQGLQFLFEYFSETQRNKGNFPGRFSGRQFSNSRSEMNVSTLELGDSALYLCASSPGVAETQYFGPGTRLLVL.

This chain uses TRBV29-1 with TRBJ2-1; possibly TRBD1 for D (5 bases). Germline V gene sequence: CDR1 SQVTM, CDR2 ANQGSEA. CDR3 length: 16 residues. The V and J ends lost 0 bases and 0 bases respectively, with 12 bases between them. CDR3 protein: CSVEDPQASSYNEQFF. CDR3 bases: TGCAGCGTTGAAGATCCACAGGCAAGCTCCTACAATGAGCAGTTCTTC.

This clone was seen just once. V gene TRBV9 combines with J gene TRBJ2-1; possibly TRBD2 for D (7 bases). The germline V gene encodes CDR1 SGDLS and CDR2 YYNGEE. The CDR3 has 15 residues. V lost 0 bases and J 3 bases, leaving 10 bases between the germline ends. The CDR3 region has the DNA TGTGCCAGCAGCGTAGAGGGGGACTACTACAATGAGCAGTTCTTC. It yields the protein CASSVEGDYYNEQFF.

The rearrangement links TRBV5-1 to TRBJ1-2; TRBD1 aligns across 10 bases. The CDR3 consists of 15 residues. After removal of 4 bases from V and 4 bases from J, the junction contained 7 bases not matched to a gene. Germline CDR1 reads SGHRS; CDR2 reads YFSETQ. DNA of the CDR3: TGCGCCAGCAGCACTCGACAGGGGGCGAGCTATGGCTACACCTTC. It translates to CASSTRQGASYGYTF.

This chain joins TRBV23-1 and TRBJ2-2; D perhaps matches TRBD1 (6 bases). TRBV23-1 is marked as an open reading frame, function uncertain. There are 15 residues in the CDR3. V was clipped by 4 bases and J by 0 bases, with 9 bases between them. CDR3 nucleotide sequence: TGCGCCAGCAGTCTAGGGACACCGAACACCGGGGAGCTGTTTTTT. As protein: CASSLGTPNTGELFF.

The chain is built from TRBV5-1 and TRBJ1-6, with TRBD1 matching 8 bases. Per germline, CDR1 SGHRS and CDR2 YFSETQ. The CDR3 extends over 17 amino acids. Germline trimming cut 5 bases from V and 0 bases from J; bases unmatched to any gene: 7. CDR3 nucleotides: TGCGCCAGCAGAACCGGACAGGGCAGCTCCTATAATTCACCCCTCCACTTT. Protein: CASRTGQGSSYNSPLHF.

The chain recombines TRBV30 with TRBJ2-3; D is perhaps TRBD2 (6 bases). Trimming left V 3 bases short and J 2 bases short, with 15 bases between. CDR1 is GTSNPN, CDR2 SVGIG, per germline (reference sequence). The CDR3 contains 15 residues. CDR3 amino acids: CAWRGGSGTTDTQYF. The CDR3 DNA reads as TGTGCCTGGAGGGGGGGTAGCGGTACCACAGATACGCAGTATTTT. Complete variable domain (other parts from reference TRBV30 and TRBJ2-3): SQTIHQWPATLVQPVGSPLSLECTVEGTSNPNLYWYRQAAGRGLQLLFYSVGIGQISSEVPQNLSASRPQDRQFILSSKKLLLSDSGFYLCAWRGGSGTTDTQYFGPGTRLTVL.

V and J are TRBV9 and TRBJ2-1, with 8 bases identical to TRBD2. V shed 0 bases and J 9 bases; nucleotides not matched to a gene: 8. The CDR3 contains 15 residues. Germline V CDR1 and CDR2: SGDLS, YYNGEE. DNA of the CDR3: TGTGCCAGCAGCGTAGCTGGGGGGCTAGCGGGTGAGCAGTTCTTC. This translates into CASSVAGGLAGEQFF. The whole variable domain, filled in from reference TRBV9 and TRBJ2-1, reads DSGVTQTPKHLITATGQRVTLRCSPRSGDLSVYWYQQSLDQGLQFLIQYYNGEERAKGNILERFSAQQFPDLHSELNLSSLELGDSALYFCASSVAGGLAGEQFFGPGTRLTVL.

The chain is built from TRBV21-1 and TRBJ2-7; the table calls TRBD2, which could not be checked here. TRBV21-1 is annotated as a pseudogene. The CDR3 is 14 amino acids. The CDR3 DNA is TGTGCCAGCAGGACGGGGGGGGGAATAAACGAGCAGTACTTC. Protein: CASRTGGGINEQYF.

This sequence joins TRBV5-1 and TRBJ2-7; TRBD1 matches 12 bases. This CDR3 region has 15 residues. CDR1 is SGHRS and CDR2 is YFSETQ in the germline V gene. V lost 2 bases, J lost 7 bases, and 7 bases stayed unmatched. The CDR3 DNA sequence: TGCGCCAGCAGCTTCCCGGGACAGGGGGCTGGAGAGCAGTACTTC. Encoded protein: CASSFPGQGAGEQYF.

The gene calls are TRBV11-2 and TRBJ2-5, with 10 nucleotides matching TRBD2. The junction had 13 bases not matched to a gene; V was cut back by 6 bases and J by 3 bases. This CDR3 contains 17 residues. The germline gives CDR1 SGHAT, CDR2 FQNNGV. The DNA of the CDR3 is TGTGCCAGCAGACCTGGACTAGCGGCTCGGGGGGAAGAGACCCAGTACTTC. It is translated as CASRPGLAARGEETQYF.

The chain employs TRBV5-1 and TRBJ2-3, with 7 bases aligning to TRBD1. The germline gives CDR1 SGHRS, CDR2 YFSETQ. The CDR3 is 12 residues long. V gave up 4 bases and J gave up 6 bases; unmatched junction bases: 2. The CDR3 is CASSMDRDTQYF. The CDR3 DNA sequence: TGCGCCAGCAGCATGGACAGGGATACGCAGTATTTT.

The CDR3 nucleotides read TGCGCCAGCAGCAAAAGACTAGCGGGAGTGGCTGAGCAGTTCTTC. Encoded protein: CASSKRLAGVAEQFF. This sequence joins TRBV4-3 and TRBJ2-1; 12 nucleotides align to TRBD2. This CDR3 is built from 15 residues. Trimming cost V 5 bases and J 9 bases; bases outside gene matches: 8. Germline V gives CDR1 LGHNA, CDR2 YSLEER.

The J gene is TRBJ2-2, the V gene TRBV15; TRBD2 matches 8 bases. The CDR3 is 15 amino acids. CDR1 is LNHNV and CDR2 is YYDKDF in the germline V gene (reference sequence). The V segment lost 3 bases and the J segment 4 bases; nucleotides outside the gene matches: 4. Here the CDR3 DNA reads TGTGCCACCAGCAGCACCGGGACTAGCACCGGGGAGCTGTTTTTT. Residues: CATSSTGTSTGELFF.

This CDR3 reads CARGKQGALELQETQYF. The CDR3 DNA follows: TGTGCCAGGGGAAAACAGGGGGCCCTAGAGCTTCAAGAGACCCAGTACTTC. V and J are TRBV2 and TRBJ2-5; 9 bases map to TRBD1. Germline CDR1 and CDR2: SNHLY and FYNNEI. J lost 2 bases, V lost 9 bases, and 16 bases had no gene match. There are 17 residues in the CDR3.

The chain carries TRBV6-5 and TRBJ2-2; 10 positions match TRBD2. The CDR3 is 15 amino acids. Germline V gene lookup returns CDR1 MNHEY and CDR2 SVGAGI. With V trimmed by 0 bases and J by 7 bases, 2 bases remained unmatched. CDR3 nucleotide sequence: TGTGCCAGCAGTTACTCCCGGACTAGCGGCGGGGAGCTGTTTTTT. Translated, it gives CASSYSRTSGGELFF.

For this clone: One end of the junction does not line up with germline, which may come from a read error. The CDR3 DNA follows: TGTGCCAGCAGCCCCCCAGGGTTTAGTGAAAAACTGTTTTTT. Its protein is CASSPPGFSEKLFF. The chain employs TRBV4-1 and TRBJ1-4, with a tentative D call TRBD1 (5 bases). The germline gives CDR1 MGHRA, CDR2 YSYEKL. The CDR3 loop spans 14 amino acids.

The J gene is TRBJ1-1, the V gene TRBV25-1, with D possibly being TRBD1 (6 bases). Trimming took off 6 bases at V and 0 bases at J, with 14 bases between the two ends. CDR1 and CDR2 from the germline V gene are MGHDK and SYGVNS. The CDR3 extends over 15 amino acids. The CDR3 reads CASSFEKGVNTEAFF. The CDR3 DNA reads TGTGCCAGCAGCTTTGAGAAGGGGGTGAACACTGAAGCTTTCTTT.

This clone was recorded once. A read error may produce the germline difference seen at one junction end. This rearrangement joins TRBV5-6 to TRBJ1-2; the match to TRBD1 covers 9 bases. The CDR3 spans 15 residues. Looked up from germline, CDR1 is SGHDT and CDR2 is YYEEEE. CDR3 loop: CASNLGTGTNYGYTF. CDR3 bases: TGTGCCAGCAACTTGGGGACAGGGACAAACTATGGCTACACCTTC.

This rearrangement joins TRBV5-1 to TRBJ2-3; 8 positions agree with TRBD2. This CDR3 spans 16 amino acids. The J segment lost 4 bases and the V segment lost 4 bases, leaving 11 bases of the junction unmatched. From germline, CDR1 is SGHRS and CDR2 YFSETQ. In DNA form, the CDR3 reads TGCGCCAGCAGCCAAACGAGGAGCGGGGGTCCAGATACGCAGTATTTT. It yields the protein CASSQTRSGGPDTQYF. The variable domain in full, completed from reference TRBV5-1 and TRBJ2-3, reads KAGVTQTPRYLIKTRGQQVTLSCSPISGHRSVSWYQQTPGQGLQFLFEYFSETQRNKGNFPGRFSGRQFSNSRSEMNVSTLELGDSALYLCASSQTRSGGPDTQYFGPGTRLTVL.

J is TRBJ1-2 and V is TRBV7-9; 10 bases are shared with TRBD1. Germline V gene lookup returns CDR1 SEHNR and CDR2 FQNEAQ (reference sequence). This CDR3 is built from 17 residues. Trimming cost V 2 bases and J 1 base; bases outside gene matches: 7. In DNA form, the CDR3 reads TGTGCCAGCAGCTTACCCGGGACAGGGGCGAATAACTATGGCTACACCTTC. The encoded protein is CASSLPGTGANNYGYTF.

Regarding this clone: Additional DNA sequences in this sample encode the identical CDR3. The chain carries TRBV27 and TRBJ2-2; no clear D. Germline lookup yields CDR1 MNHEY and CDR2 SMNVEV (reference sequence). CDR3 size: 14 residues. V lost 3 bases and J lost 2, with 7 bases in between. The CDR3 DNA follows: TGTGCCAGCAGTTTGTACAGAAACACCGGGGAGCTGTTTTTT. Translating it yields CASSLYRNTGELFF.

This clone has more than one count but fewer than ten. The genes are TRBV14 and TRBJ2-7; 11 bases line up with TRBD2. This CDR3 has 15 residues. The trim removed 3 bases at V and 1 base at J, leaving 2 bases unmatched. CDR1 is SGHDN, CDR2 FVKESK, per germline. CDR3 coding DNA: TGTGCCAGCAGCCACGGGACTAGCGGATCCTACGAGCAGTACTTC. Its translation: CASSHGTSGSYEQYF.